This entry features one T cell receptor (beta chain) sequence. The antigen it binds to is not known. Per-base quality was not reported, and no clone a single base away is much larger than it. This record comes from a study of control samples from healthy donors and cancer patients (dated by TCRdb to 2019 to 2021). The library relied on the immunoSEQ multiplex PCR assay. TCRdb obtained this table from immuneACCESS and retained in-frame rearrangements with V and J assigned. These tables miss some clones; where compared with another copy, unresolved V genes account for less than half of the shortfall, and the remainder is unexplained. Recorded for this sample are about 120,000 clones; around 92% of them occurred a single time. Under 0.7% of the sample is in the top ten clones. The sequencing sample was made of PBMCs. The sequence came from an elderly man with head and neck cancer.

In nucleotides, the sequence is TGTGCCAGCAGCTTTGACAGGGCAGGGGACACCGGGGAGCTGTTTTTT. This translates into CASSFDRAGDTGELFF. This receptor chain uses TRBV12-1 and TRBJ2-2; the table gives TRBD1 as D, unverified against the DNA. TRBV12-1 corresponds to a pseudogene. Measured from the cysteine to the phenylalanine, the CDR3 is 16 residues long. Only the CDR3 DNA is retained, 48 bases long and in frame from the first base.